This T cell receptor (beta chain) appears in the sequencing data of a study of cytotoxic CD8 clonotypes in ibrutinib-treated CLL. On the study more broadly: Of the patients, about a dozen were relapsed/refractory, under 16 treatment-naive and under 18 IGHV unmutated. General observations from the study: A difference in sampling times existed between sustained-remission and progressing patients. The study found clonality rose at ibrutinib response, then fell toward baseline at progression.

The method was immunoSEQ multiplex PCR; TCRdb's version includes in-frame clones alone and lacks a portion of them. This table holds hundreds of thousands of clones, 70% found once. As input for TCR beta libraries, roughly 2 micrograms of genomic DNA came from cryopreserved PBMCs. Details on this clone: What it recognizes is unknown.

This TCR derives from a human donor with chronic lymphocytic leukemia. Sequencing was performed on PBMCs, taken after 24 months of ibrutinib treatment.

CDR3 nucleotide sequence: TGTGCCAGTAGTATGGACAGGGCGGTAACTGAAGCTTTCTTT. Protein product: CASSMDRAVTEAFF. The chain joins TRBV19 to TRBJ1-1; 8 bases map to TRBD1. The germline V gene has CDR1 LNHDA and CDR2 SQIVND (reference sequence). The CDR3 totals 14 residues. V shed 3 bases, J shed 5 bases, and the junction held 5 bases outside the gene matches.